The 14 T cell receptor beta chains below all came from one sample that was sequenced in a study of blood T cell repertoires in COVID-19. Only in-frame clones appear in the TCRdb table, and some are missing; sequencing was by immunoSEQ multiplex PCR. The data show roughly 390,000 clones, with 87% seen just once and over 9.5% held by the top ten. Sequenced input: peripheral blood. The receptors stem from a woman aged 30 to 39 with COVID-19, enrolled during active disease.

The rearrangement joins TRBV5-1 to TRBJ2-3, with 13 bases aligning to TRBD2. This CDR3 is built from 16 residues. The V gene's germline CDR1 is SGHRS and CDR2 YFSETQ. The V gene end was trimmed by 3 bases and the J gene end by 2 bases; junction bases not matched to a gene: 3. The CDR3 nucleotides are TGCGCCAGCAGCTCCGGGACTAGCGGGGCCACAGATACGCAGTATTTT. This encodes CASSSGTSGATDTQYF.

This CDR3 reads CASSSGAGELFF. CDR3 nucleotide sequence: TGTGCCAGCAGCTCGGGAGCCGGGGAGCTGTTTTTT. The V call is TRBV7-9, the J call TRBJ2-2; TRBD2 is a possible D gene (6 bases). This CDR3 comprises 12 residues. The germline V gene has CDR1 SEHNR and CDR2 FQNEAQ (reference sequence). Trimming took off 4 bases at V and 6 bases at J, with 6 bases between the two ends. The complete variable domain, with remaining parts taken from reference TRBV7-9 and TRBJ2-2, reads DTGVSQNPRHKITKRGQNVTFRCDPISEHNRLYWYRQTLGQGPEFLTYFQNEAQLEKSRLLSDRFSAERPKGSFSTLEIQRTEQGDSAMYLCASSSGAGELFFGEGSRLTVL.

The chain links TRBV28 to TRBJ1-5; 9 bases are a match to TRBD1. The junction had 4 bases not matched to a gene; V was cut back by 8 bases and J by 5 bases. Per germline, CDR1 MDHEN and CDR2 SYDVKM. The CDR3 sequence is 13 residues long. The CDR3 loop is CASQDRGDQPQHF. CDR3 sequence (DNA): TGTGCCAGCCAAGACAGGGGGGATCAGCCCCAGCATTTT.

As for this clone: Other DNA sequences of this sample code for an identical CDR3. The chain employs TRBV27 and TRBJ2-7; the match to TRBD1 covers 8 bases. The V gene's germline CDR1 is MNHEY and CDR2 SMNVEV (reference sequence). Trimming at V came to 3 bases and at J to 3 bases, leaving 1 base not matched to a gene. This CDR3 contains 13 residues. CDR3 residues: CASSLGTGYEQYF. The CDR3 DNA follows: TGTGCCAGCAGTTTGGGGACAGGCTACGAGCAGTACTTC.

The CDR3 spells CASSKDRGGETQYF. CDR3 coding DNA: TGTGCCAGCAGCAAGGACAGGGGAGGAGAGACCCAGTACTTC. This chain uses TRBV9 with TRBJ2-5; 9 bases are a match to TRBD1. Germline lookup yields CDR1 SGDLS and CDR2 YYNGEE. J gave up 4 bases and V 4 bases, and 5 bases lay outside the gene matches. CDR3 size: 14 residues.

The chain joins TRBV7-9 to TRBJ2-5, with D possibly matching TRBD1 (5 bases). CDR3 length: 17 residues. Trimming shortened V by 4 bases and J by 5 bases, and 23 bases separated the two germline ends. Germline CDR1 reads SEHNR; CDR2 reads FQNEAQ (reference sequence). The CDR3 protein is CASSSERIAGPFETQYF. The CDR3 DNA follows: TGTGCCAGCAGCTCAGAAAGGATTGCAGGGCCATTTGAGACCCAGTACTTC.

The rearrangement links TRBV10-3 to TRBJ2-1, with a tentative D call TRBD2 (6 bases). CDR1 ENHRY and CDR2 SYGVKD come from the germline V gene. The CDR3 spans 12 residues. Trimming stripped 3 bases from V and 9 bases from J, with 9 bases between. The CDR3 loop is CAISDRGFEQFF. Here the CDR3 DNA reads TGTGCCATCAGTGACCGGGGGTTTGAGCAGTTCTTC.

This chain connects TRBV5-4 to TRBJ2-7, with TRBD2 identical over 16 bases. The CDR3 is 17 amino acids. Per germline, CDR1 SGHNT and CDR2 YYREEE (reference sequence). V dropped 4 bases and J dropped 10; count of bases not matched to a gene: 14. CDR3 nucleotides: TGTGCCAGCAGCCCCCGACAGGGACTAGCGGGAGGGGAACCTCAGTACTTC. It codes for CASSPRQGLAGGEPQYF.

This sequence joins TRBV5-6 and TRBJ2-2, with 7 bases lining up with TRBD1. With 4 bases clipped from V and 4 bases from J, the junction kept 7 bases outside the gene matches. Germline CDR1 is SGHDT and CDR2 is YYEEEE. This CDR3 spans 15 amino acids. Written as DNA, the CDR3 is TGTGCCAGCAGCACGAGGACAGGTTCCACCGGGGAGCTGTTTTTT. Its translation: CASSTRTGSTGELFF.

This clone showed up just once. The chain is built from TRBV9 and TRBJ2-7, with TRBD1 matching 7 bases. J gave up 0 bases and V 2 bases, and 2 bases lay outside the gene matches. The CDR3 covers 14 residues. Germline loops: CDR1 SGDLS, CDR2 YYNGEE. CDR3 DNA sequence: TGTGCCAGCAGCGTCTGGGACAGCTCCTACGAGCAGTACTTC. Protein sequence: CASSVWDSSYEQYF.

The chain recombines TRBV7-9 with TRBJ2-1; 9 bases fit TRBD2. The V segment lost 2 bases and the J segment 3 bases; nucleotides outside the gene matches: 8. CDR1 is SEHNR and CDR2 is FQNEAQ in the germline V gene (reference sequence). The CDR3 is made up of 17 amino acids. The CDR3 nucleotides read TGTGCCAGCAGCTTAAAGGTCGGTAGCGGGAGCTACAATGAGCAGTTCTTC. Residues: CASSLKVGSGSYNEQFF.

The chain combines TRBV4-2 with TRBJ2-7; D call uncertain. Deletions cut 0 bases from V and 6 bases from J, with 6 bases between. Germline values: CDR1 LGHNA, CDR2 YNFKEQ. The CDR3 consists of 12 residues. The chain's CDR3 is CASSQDLGEQYF. CDR3 in DNA: TGTGCCAGCAGCCAAGATCTAGGCGAGCAGTACTTC.

The CDR3 nucleotides are TGTGCCACCTACAGGAACACTGAAGCTTTCTTT. It is translated as CATYRNTEAFF. The V call is TRBV5-4, the J call TRBJ1-1; D is uncertain. The V and J ends lost 9 bases and 1 base respectively, with 7 bases between them. The CDR3 is 11 residues long. Germline loops: CDR1 SGHNT, CDR2 YYREEE (reference sequence).

The chain is built from TRBV14 and TRBJ2-7; possible D gene TRBD2, 6 bases. CDR3 length: 13 amino acids. From germline, CDR1 is SGHDN and CDR2 FVKESK. V lost 5 bases, J lost 3 bases, and 11 bases lay in between. The CDR3 DNA sequence: TGTGCCAGCAGCGAACGGGGGATCTACGAGCAGTACTTC. It yields the protein CASSERGIYEQYF.